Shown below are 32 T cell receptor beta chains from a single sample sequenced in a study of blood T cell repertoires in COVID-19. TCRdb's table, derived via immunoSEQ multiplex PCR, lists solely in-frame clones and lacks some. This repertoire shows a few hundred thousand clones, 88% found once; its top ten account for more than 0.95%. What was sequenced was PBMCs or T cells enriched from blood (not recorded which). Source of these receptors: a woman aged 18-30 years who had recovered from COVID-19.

CDR3 nucleotide sequence: TGTGCCATCAGTGAGTCGCTAGAAATCCCCGAAGCTTTCTTT. Encoded protein: CAISESLEIPEAFF. This chain connects TRBV10-3 to TRBJ1-1; the D is unclear. The germline V gene has CDR1 ENHRY and CDR2 SYGVKD. Trimming pared 0 bases from V and 8 bases from J, leaving 13 bases between. This CDR3 contains 14 residues.

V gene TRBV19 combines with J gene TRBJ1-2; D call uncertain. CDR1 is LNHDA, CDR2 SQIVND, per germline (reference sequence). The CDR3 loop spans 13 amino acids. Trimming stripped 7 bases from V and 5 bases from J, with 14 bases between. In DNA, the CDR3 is TGTGCCAGTAACTCCCCGGGATCGTATGGCTACACCTTC. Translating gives CASNSPGSYGYTF. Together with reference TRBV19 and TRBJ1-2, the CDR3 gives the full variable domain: DGGITQSPKYLFRKEGQNVTLSCEQNLNHDAMYWYRQDPGQGLRLIYYSQIVNDFQKGDIAEGYSVSREKKESFPLTVTSAQKNPTAFYLCASNSPGSYGYTFGSGTRLTVV.

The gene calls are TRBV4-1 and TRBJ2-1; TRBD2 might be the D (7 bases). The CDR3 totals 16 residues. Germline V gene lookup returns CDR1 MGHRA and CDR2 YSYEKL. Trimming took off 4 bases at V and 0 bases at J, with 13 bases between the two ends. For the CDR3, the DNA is TGCGCCAGCAGCCTTGAGGGGGGGGGCTCCTACAATGAGCAGTTCTTC. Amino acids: CASSLEGGGSYNEQFF.

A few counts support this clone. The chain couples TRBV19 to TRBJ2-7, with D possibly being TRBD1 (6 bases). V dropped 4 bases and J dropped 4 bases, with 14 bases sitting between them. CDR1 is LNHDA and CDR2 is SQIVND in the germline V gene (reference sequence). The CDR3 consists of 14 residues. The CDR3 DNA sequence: TGTGCCAGTAGTACACAGGGCCCGGCTTACGAGCAGTACTTC. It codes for CASSTQGPAYEQYF.

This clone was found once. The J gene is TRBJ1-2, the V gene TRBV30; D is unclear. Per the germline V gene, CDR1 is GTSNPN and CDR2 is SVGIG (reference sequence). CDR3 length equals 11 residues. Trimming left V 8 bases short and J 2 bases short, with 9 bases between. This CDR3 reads CAGSRNYGYTF. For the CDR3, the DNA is TGTGCCGGCTCCCGAAACTATGGCTACACCTTC.

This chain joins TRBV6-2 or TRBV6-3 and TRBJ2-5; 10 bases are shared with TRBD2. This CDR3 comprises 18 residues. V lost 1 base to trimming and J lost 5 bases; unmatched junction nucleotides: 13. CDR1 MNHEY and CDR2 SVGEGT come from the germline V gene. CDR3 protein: CASSYLVKRGGYEETQYF. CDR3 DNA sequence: TGTGCCAGCAGTTACTTGGTCAAGCGGGGGGGCTATGAGGAGACCCAGTACTTC.

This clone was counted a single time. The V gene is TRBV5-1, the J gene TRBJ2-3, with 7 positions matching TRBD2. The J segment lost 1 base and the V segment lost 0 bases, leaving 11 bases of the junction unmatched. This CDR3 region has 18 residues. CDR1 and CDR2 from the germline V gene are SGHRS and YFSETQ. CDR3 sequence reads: CASSLEVPAAGGTDTQYF. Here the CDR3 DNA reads TGCGCCAGCAGCTTGGAAGTCCCAGCGGCGGGGGGCACAGATACGCAGTATTTT.

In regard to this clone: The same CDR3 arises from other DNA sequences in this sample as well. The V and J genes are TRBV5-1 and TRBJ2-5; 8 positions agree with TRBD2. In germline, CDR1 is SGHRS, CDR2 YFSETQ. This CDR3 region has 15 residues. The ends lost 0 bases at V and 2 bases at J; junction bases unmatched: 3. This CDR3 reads CASSLAGGLQETQYF. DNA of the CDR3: TGCGCCAGCAGCTTGGCGGGGGGGCTGCAAGAGACCCAGTACTTC.

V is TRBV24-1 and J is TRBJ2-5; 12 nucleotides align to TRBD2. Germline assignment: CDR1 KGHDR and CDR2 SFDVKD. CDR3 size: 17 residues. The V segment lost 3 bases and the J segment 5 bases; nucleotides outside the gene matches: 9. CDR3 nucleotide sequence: TGTGCCACCAGTGATCCGCCTACTAGCGGGGGGCTGGAGACCCAGTACTTC. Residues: CATSDPPTSGGLETQYF.

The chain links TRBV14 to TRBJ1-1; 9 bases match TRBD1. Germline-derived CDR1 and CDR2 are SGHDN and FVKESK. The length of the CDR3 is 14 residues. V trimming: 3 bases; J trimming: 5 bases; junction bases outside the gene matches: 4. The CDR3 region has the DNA TGTGCCAGCAGCCACGGACAGGGGTGGACTGAAGCTTTCTTT. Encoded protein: CASSHGQGWTEAFF. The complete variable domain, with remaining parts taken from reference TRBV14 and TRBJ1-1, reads EAGVTQFPSHSVIEKGQTVTLRCDPISGHDNLYWYRRVMGKEIKFLLHFVKESKQDESGMPNNRFLAERTGGTYSTLKVQPAELEDSGVYFCASSHGQGWTEAFFGQGTRLTVV.

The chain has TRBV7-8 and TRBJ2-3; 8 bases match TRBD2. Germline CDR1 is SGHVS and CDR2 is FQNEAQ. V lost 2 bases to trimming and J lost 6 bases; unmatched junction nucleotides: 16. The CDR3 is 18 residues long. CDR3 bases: TGTGCCAGCAGCTTAAGGCTGTTTGGTCGCGGGGGGACCGATACGCAGTATTTT. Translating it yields CASSLRLFGRGGTDTQYF.

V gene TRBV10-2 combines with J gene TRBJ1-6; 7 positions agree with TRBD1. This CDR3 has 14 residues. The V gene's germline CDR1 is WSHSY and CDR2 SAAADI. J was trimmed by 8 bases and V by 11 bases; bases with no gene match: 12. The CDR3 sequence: CAGEGDRVDSPLHF. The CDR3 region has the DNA TGCGCCGGTGAGGGAGACAGGGTTGATTCACCCCTCCACTTT.

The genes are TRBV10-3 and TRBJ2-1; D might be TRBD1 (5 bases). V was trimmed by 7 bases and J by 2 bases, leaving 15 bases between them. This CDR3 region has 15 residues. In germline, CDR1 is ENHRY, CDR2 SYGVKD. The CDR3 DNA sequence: TGTGCCATCAAGGGGCAGGTTGGACCCTACAATGAGCAGTTCTTC. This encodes CAIKGQVGPYNEQFF.

CDR3 DNA sequence: TGTGCCAGCTCACCGCCGGGACAGAGATTCAATGAGCAGTTCTTC. Translating it yields CASSPPGQRFNEQFF. The chain combines TRBV18 with TRBJ2-1, with 7 bases aligning to TRBD1. V gave up 3 bases and J gave up 6 bases; unmatched junction bases: 8. The CDR3 loop spans 15 amino acids. Germline V lookup: CDR1 KGHSH, CDR2 LQKENI.

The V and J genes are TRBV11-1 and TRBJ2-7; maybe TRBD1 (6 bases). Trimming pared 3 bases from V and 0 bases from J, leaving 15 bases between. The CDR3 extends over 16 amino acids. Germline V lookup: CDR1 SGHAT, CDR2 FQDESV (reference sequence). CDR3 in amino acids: CASSFGSGDISYEQYF. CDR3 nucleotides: TGTGCCAGCAGCTTTGGATCAGGGGACATCTCCTACGAGCAGTACTTC. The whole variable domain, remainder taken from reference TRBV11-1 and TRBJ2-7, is EAEVAQSPRYKITEKSQAVAFWCDPISGHATLYWYRQILGQGPELLVQFQDESVVDDSQLPKDRFSAERLKGVDSTLKIQPAELGDSAMYLCASSFGSGDISYEQYFGPGTRLTVT.

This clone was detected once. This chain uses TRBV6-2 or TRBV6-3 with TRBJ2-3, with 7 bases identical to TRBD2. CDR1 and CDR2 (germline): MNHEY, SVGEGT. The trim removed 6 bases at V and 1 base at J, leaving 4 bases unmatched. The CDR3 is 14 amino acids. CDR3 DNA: TGTGCCAGCAGCCGAGGGAGGGGCACAGATACGCAGTATTTT. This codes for CASSRGRGTDTQYF.

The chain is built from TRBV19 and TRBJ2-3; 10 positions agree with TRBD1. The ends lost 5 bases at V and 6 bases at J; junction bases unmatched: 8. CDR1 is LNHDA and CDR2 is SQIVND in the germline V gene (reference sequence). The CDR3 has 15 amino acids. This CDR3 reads CASSRRDRGGDTQYF. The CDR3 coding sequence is TGTGCCAGTAGTCGCCGGGACAGGGGAGGGGATACGCAGTATTTT.

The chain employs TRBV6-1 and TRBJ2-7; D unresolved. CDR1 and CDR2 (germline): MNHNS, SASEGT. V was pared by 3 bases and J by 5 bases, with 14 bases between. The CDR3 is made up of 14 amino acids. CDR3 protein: CASSEVGALDEQYF. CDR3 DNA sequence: TGTGCCAGCAGTGAGGTCGGTGCCCTGGACGAGCAGTACTTC.

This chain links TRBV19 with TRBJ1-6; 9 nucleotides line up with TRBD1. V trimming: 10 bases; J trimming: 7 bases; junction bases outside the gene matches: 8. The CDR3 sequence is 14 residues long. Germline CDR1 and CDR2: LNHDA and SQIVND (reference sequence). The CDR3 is CATSRDRGNSPLHF. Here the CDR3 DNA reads TGTGCCACCTCACGTGACAGGGGGAATTCACCCCTCCACTTT.

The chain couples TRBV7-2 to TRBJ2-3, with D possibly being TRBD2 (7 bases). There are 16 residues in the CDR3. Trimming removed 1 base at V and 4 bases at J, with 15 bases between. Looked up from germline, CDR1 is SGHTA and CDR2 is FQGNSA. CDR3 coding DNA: TGTGCCAGCAGCTTAGATCCGAGGGGGGGCTCAGATACGCAGTATTTT. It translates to CASSLDPRGGSDTQYF.

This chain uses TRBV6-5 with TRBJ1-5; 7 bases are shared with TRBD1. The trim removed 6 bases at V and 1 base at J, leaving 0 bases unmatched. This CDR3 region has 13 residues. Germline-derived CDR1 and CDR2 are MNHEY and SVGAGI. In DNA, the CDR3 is TGTGCCAGCAGGGGACAGAGCAATCAGCCCCAGCATTTT. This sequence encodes CASRGQSNQPQHF.

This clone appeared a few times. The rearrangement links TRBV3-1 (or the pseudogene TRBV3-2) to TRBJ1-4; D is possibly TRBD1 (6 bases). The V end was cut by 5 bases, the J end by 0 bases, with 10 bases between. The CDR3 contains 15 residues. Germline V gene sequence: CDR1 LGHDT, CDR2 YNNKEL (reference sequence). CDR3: CASSATGTTNEKLFF. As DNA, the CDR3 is TGTGCCAGCAGCGCAACAGGGACAACTAATGAAAAACTGTTTTTT.

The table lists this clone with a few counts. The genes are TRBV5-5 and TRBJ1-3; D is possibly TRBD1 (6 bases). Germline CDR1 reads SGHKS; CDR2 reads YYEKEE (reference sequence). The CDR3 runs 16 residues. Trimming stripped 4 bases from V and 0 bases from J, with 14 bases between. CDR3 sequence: CASSLGMGASGNTIYF. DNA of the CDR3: TGTGCCAGCAGCCTGGGGATGGGGGCCTCTGGAAACACCATATATTTT.

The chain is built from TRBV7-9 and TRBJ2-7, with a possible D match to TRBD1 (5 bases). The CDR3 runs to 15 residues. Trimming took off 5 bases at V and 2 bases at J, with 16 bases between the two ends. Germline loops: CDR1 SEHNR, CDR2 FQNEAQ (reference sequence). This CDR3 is CASSRPRRRAYEQYF. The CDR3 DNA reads TGTGCCAGCAGCCGACCCCGACGCAGGGCCTACGAGCAGTACTTC. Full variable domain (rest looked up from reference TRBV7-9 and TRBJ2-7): DTGVSQNPRHKITKRGQNVTFRCDPISEHNRLYWYRQTLGQGPEFLTYFQNEAQLEKSRLLSDRFSAERPKGSFSTLEIQRTEQGDSAMYLCASSRPRRRAYEQYFGPGTRLTVT.

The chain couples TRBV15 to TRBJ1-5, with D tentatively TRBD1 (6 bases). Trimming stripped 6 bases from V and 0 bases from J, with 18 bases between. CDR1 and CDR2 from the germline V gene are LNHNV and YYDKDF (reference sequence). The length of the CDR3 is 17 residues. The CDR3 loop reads CATRVSGASNSNQPQHF. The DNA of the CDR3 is TGTGCCACCAGGGTGTCAGGGGCGTCAAATAGCAATCAGCCCCAGCATTTT.

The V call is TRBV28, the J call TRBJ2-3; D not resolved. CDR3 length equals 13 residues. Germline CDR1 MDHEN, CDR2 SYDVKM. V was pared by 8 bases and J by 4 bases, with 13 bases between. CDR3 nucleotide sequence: TGTGCCAGCGGTTCAGTGTTGGCAGATACGCAGTATTTT. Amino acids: CASGSVLADTQYF.

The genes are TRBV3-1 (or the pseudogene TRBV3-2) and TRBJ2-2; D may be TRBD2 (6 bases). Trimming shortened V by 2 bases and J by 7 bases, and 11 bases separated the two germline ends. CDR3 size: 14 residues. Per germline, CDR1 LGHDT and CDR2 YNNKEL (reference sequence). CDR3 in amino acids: CASSQFGSVGELFF. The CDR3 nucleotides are TGTGCCAGCAGCCAATTCGGGAGCGTCGGGGAGCTGTTTTTT.

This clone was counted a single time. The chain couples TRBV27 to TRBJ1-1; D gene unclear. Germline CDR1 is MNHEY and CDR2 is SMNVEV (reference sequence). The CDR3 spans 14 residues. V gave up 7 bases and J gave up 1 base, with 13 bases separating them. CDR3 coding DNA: TGTGCCAGCACCCAAAAAGGGAGGAACACTGAAGCTTTCTTT. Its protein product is CASTQKGRNTEAFF.

CDR3 residues: CAWTESNGKLFF. In nucleotides, the CDR3 is TGTGCCTGGACTGAATCGAACGGGAAACTGTTTTTT. The genes are TRBV30 and TRBJ1-4; D remains unclear. V was clipped by 4 bases and J by 11 bases, with 14 bases between them. There are 12 residues in the CDR3. Germline V gene sequence: CDR1 GTSNPN, CDR2 SVGIG (reference sequence).

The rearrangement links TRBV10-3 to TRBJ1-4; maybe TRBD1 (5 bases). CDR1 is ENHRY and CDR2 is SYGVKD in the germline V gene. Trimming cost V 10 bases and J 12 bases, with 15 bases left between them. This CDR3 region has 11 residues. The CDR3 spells CASRASRELFF. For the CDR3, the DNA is TGTGCCAGCCGAGCCTCCAGGGAACTGTTTTTT.

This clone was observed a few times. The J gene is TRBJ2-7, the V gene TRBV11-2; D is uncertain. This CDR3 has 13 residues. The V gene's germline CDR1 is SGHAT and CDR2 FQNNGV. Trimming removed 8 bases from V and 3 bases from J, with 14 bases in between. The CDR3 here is CASQRPESYEQYF. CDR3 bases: TGTGCCAGCCAACGACCGGAGAGCTACGAGCAGTACTTC.

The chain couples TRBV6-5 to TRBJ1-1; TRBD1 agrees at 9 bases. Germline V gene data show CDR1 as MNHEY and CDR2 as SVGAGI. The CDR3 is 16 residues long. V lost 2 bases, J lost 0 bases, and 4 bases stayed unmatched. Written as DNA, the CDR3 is TGTGCCAGCAGTTACAGGACAGGGGCGCTGAACACTGAAGCTTTCTTT. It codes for CASSYRTGALNTEAFF.